Given below is one T cell receptor beta chain in context. Its antigen is currently unknown. The sample belongs to a study of cytomegalovirus exposure and HLA in healthy donors. The CDR3 has 13 amino acids. Trimming stripped 6 bases from V and 2 bases from J, with 11 bases between. Germline values: CDR1 MNHNS, CDR2 SASEGT. Findings and caveats of the study: Across donors, sequencing depth was assumed by presence/absence analyses to be roughly uniform.

The PCR contained 60 Vbeta and 13 Jbeta primers. Sequencing was performed with immunoSEQ multiplex PCR; in TCRdb, only in-frame clones are kept and a portion is missing. The sample has 180,000 or so clones, 75% to 85% seen once. This clonotype originated in a woman in her 30s in good health and CMV-seropositive. The chain uses TRBV6-1 and TRBJ2-7; D is perhaps TRBD1 (5 bases). Input material: PBMCs. The CDR3 here is CASSQGNPYEQYF. The CDR3 DNA sequence: TGTGCCAGCAGCCAGGGAAATCCCTACGAGCAGTACTTC.